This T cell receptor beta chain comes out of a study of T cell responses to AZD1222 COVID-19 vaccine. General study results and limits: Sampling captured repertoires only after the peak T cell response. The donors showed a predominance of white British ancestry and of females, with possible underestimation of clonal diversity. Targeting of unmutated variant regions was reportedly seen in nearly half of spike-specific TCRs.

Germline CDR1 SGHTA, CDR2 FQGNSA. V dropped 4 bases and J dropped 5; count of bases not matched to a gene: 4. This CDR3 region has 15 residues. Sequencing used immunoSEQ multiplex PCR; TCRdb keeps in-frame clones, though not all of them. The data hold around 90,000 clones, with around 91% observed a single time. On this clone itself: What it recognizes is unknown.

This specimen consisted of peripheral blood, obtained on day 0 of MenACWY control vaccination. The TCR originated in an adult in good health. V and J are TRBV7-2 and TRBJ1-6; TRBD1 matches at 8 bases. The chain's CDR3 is CASSYSTGDNSPLHF. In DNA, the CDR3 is TGTGCCAGCAGCTATTCGACAGGGGATAATTCACCCCTCCACTTT.